This TCR beta chain was obtained from a study of CD8 T cells in ankylosing spondylitis. Notes on the study in general: Blood of patients with ankylosing spondylitis appeared to be characterized by a TCR beta motif of fewer than 10 highly homologous variants.

TCRdb reanalysed the 5' RACE reads using MiXCR and keeps one entry per CDR3 protein. The sample has a few hundred thousand distinct CDR3 sequences; about 18% are singletons. Remarks on this clonotype: Its target is unknown.

Trimming cost V 3 bases and J 8 bases, with 16 bases left between them. This CDR3 has 13 residues. Germline values: CDR1 SQVTM, CDR2 ANQGSEA. The sequenced material came from blood, either unsorted or a sorted T cell fraction (not recorded which). The V call is TRBV29-1, the J call TRBJ1-2; D remains ambiguous. This receptor was taken from a male donor with ankylosing spondylitis. The CDR3 nucleotides read TGCAGCGTTGACGACCAATATGGTGGGGGCTACACCTTC. Translation: CSVDDQYGGGYTF.